The 3 T cell receptor beta chains listed next were all sequenced from one sample in a study of shared clonotypes between healthy human individuals (TCRdb year 2020). The receptor library was made with the immunoSEQ multiplex PCR assay. Not all clones reach the TCRdb copy of this immuneACCESS table, which keeps in-frame sequences only. Checked studies attribute under half of the gap to unresolved V genes and leave the rest unexplained. The sample contains around 440,000 clones, roughly three quarters of them found a single time. Clones ranked in the top ten supply 12% of the sample. Sequenced sample: PBMCs. These receptors all come from a middle-aged woman in good health. Some clones in this sample may be carry-over from other donors' samples.

V and J are TRBV7-9 and TRBJ2-1; D remains ambiguous. Germline CDR1 SEHNR, CDR2 FQNEAQ (reference sequence). The V and J ends lost 9 bases and 8 bases respectively, with 14 bases between them. The CDR3 totals 12 residues. The CDR3 reads CASPGSLDEQFF. Here the CDR3 DNA reads TGTGCCAGTCCCGGGTCTTTGGATGAGCAGTTCTTC.

The V and J genes are TRBV14 and TRBJ2-7; 8 bases map to TRBD2. The J segment lost 2 bases and the V segment lost 1 base, leaving 1 base of the junction unmatched. The CDR3 runs to 14 residues. CDR1 SGHDN and CDR2 FVKESK come from the germline V gene. The chain's CDR3 is CASSQGGLAYEQYF. CDR3 in DNA: TGTGCCAGCAGCCAAGGGGGACTAGCCTACGAGCAGTACTTC.

The genes are TRBV9 and TRBJ1-3; D is undetermined. There are 13 residues in the CDR3. Looked up from germline, CDR1 is SGDLS and CDR2 is YYNGEE. V shed 4 bases and J shed 7 bases, with 12 bases lying between them. The CDR3 coding sequence is TGTGCCAGCAGCCCCCTCGATGGGAACACCATATATTTT. It translates to CASSPLDGNTIYF.